This entry features one T cell receptor (beta chain) sequence. Per germline, CDR1 SGDLS and CDR2 YYNGEE. CDR3 size: 12 residues. Trimming shortened V by 2 bases and J by 5 bases, and 6 bases separated the two germline ends. The data derive from a study of blood T cell repertoires in COVID-19. Profiled with immunoSEQ multiplex PCR; TCRdb holds only in-frame clones, not every one. Here the sample spans about 220,000 clones, 80% to 90% being singletons. Study members were between about 18 and 100 years old and lived in 20 to 30 US regions. Participants were placed into cohorts based on the clinical history they reported.

The chain couples TRBV9 to TRBJ2-3; D is possibly TRBD1 (5 bases). This clonotype was sampled from a woman aged 25 to 39 with acute COVID-19. Material for sequencing was PBMCs or T cells enriched from blood (not recorded which). The CDR3 DNA sequence: TGTGCCAGCAGCGTTCAGGGAGATACGCAGTATTTT. Its translation: CASSVQGDTQYF.